Following are 3 T cell receptor beta chains from one sample sequenced in a study of CD8 T cells in ankylosing spondylitis. TCRdb itself ran the 5' RACE reads through MiXCR, one entry per CDR3 protein. Here the sample spans some 54,000 distinct CDR3 sequences, 6% to 7.5% being singletons. The sample was blood, either unsorted or a sorted T cell fraction (not recorded which). The receptor set was obtained from a female donor with ankylosing spondylitis or in good health (not recorded which).

The table lists this clonotype with many counts. The rearrangement joins TRBV20-1 to TRBJ2-1; D is perhaps TRBD1 (6 bases). The V gene's germline CDR1 is DFQATT and CDR2 SNEGSKA (reference sequence). V was clipped by 0 bases and J by 8 bases, with 23 bases between them. The CDR3 totals 17 residues. In DNA, the CDR3 is TGCAGTGCTAGAGAGGGGGCTGAAGACATAGGGCAGGATGAGCAGTTCTTC. Its protein is CSAREGAEDIGQDEQFF.

This clonotype occurred many times. The chain combines TRBV28 with TRBJ2-1, with D perhaps TRBD2 (5 bases). CDR1 MDHEN and CDR2 SYDVKM come from the germline V gene. The CDR3 sequence is 14 residues long. The V and J ends lost 11 bases and 8 bases respectively, with 22 bases between them. The CDR3 nucleotides read TGTGCCGAGTCTAGGACTCCCTTAGGAGATGAGCAGTTCTTC. Translating gives CAESRTPLGDEQFF.

This clonotype was found many times. The rearrangement links TRBV4-1 to TRBJ1-5, with D tentatively TRBD1 (6 bases). CDR3 length: 15 amino acids. Germline lookup yields CDR1 MGHRA and CDR2 YSYEKL. Trimming cost V 4 bases and J 2 bases, with 12 bases left between them. The CDR3 loop is CASSPQEGGNQPQHF. The CDR3 nucleotides are TGCGCCAGCAGCCCTCAGGAGGGGGGCAATCAGCCCCAGCATTTT.